This T cell receptor beta chain is drawn from a study of cytomegalovirus exposure and HLA in healthy donors. General study findings and limits: Among TCR beta chains, those listed as cytomegalovirus-associated numbered over 150. As confirmed in vitro, three CMV-associated chains were specific for CMV antigens. Clusters of TCRs from the first cohort tended to co-occur in the 100 to 150 validation repertoires (as a later analysis found). Diagnosis of cytomegalovirus status made by the classifier reportedly showed high specificity and sensitivity.

Profiled with immunoSEQ multiplex PCR; TCRdb holds only in-frame clones, not every one. The table records 150,000 to 200,000 clones, roughly 96% of them present only once. The CDR3 is 14 amino acids. V trimming: 5 bases; J trimming: 3 bases; junction bases outside the gene matches: 6. CDR1 SGHAT and CDR2 FQDESV come from the germline V gene (reference sequence). Worth noting for this clone: Its specificity is not known.

The chain uses TRBV11-1 and TRBJ1-2, with TRBD1 matching 7 bases. The TCR sequence derives from a woman aged 18-35 years in good health and CMV-seronegative. Sequencing was carried out using PBMCs. Written as DNA, the CDR3 is TGTGCCAGCAGCCCAGGACAGGACCACTATGGCTACACCTTC. Protein product: CASSPGQDHYGYTF.